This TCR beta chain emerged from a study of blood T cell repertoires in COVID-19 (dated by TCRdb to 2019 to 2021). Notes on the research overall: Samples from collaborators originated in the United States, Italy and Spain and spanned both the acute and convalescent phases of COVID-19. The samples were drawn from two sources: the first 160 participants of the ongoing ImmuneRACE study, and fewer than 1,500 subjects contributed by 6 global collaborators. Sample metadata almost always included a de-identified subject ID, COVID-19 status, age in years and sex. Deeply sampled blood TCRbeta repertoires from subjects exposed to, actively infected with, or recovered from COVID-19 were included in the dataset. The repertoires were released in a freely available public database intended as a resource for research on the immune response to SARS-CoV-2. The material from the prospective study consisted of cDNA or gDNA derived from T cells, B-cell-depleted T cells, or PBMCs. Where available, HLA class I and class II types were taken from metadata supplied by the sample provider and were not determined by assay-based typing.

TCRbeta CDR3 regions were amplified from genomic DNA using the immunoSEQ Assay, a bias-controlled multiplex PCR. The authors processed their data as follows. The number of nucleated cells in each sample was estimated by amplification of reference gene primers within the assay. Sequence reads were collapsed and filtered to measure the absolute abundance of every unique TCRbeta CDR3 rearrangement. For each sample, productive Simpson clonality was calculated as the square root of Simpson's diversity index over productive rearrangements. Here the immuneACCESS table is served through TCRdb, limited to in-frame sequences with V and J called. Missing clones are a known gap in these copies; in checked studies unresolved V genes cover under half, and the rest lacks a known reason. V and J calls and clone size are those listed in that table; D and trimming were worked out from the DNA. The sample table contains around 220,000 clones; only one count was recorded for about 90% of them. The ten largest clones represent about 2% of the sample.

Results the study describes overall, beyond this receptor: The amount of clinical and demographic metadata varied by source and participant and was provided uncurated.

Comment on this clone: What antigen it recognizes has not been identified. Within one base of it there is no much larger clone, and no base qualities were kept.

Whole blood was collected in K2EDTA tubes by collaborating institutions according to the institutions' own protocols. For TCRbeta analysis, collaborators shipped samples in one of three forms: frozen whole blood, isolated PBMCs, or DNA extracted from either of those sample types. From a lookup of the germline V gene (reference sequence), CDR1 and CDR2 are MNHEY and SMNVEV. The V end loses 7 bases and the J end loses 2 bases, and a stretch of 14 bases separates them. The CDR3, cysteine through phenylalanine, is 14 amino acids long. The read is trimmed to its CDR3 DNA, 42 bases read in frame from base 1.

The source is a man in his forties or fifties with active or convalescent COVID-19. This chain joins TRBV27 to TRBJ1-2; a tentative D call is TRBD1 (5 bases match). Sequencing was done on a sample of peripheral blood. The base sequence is TGTGCCAGCACACCTGGGGGAGGGAACTATGGCTACACCTTC. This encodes CASTPGGGNYGYTF.